The entry below gives a single T cell receptor beta chain sequence along with its context. What it binds is not known. MiXCR, applied by TCRdb to the 5' RACE reads, yields one record per CDR3 protein. The table has 400,000 or so distinct CDR3 sequences, about 19% seen once; the top ten hold 7.5% to 10%. From germline, CDR1 is SGHRS and CDR2 YFSETQ. The CDR3 is made up of 16 amino acids. Trimming took 7 bases from V and 0 from J, leaving 16 bases between them. The sample comes from a study of T-cell memory formation after mild COVID-19. For the study at large: Among the donors, TCR clusters were largely specific to each donor.

Whole-study findings and limits: Later expanders leaned toward CD4+, whereas clones contracting from day 15 to 85 were balanced CD4/CD8. Cross-reactive memory apparently joined, as some responding clones appeared in pre-infection memory. Contracting clones localized mainly to CM and EM when CD4+ and mainly to EMRA when CD8+.

The receptor comes from an adult woman who had mild COVID-19 (a few samples of this study predate the infection). Cell type and time point are not known. The chain recombines TRBV5-1 with TRBJ2-2; the D gene is possibly TRBD1 (6 bases). Sequenced sample: PBMCs or a T cell subset sorted from them (not recorded which). CDR3 in DNA: TGCGCCAGCCGCGCTATGGACAGTCCGAACACCGGGGAGCTGTTTTTT. Protein: CASRAMDSPNTGELFF. Combining the CDR3 with reference TRBV5-1 and TRBJ2-2 gives the whole variable domain KAGVTQTPRYLIKTRGQQVTLSCSPISGHRSVSWYQQTPGQGLQFLFEYFSETQRNKGNFPGRFSGRQFSNSRSEMNVSTLELGDSALYLCASRAMDSPNTGELFFGEGSRLTVL.